One and the same sample provided the 20 T cell receptor beta chains below, sequenced in a study of shared clonotypes between healthy human individuals (dated by TCRdb to between 2020 and 2021). The library was obtained by the immunoSEQ multiplex PCR assay. Entries here come from immuneACCESS through TCRdb and include only in-frame sequences with V and J called. Some clones fail to appear in such tables; in the studies checked, an unresolved V gene covers under half of the shortfall, and the cause of the remainder is unknown. The sample has approximately 980,000 clones on record, more than 75% of them singletons. The ten largest clones capture roughly 1.5% of the sample. The sample taken for sequencing was memory CD4+ T cells sorted from blood. The sample's cell subset or site label, decoded: CD45RA-negative fraction. These receptors all stem from a man younger than 35 in good health.

On this clone: One end of the junction varies from germline; a read error may be responsible. This chain joins TRBV5-1 and TRBJ1-2; perhaps TRBD1 as D (6 bases). Germline assignment: CDR1 SGHRS and CDR2 YFSETQ. The CDR3 extends over 14 amino acids. The DNA of the CDR3 is TGCGCCAGCAGCTTGAACCTGGACAGCTATGTCTACACCTTC. It codes for CASSLNLDSYVYTF.

This clone was seen a few times. Other DNA sequences of this sample code for an identical CDR3. The chain uses TRBV7-6 and TRBJ2-3; D may correspond to TRBD1 or TRBD2 (7 bases each). V dropped 1 base and J dropped 1 base, with 12 bases sitting between them. In germline, CDR1 is SGHVS, CDR2 FNYEAQ. The CDR3 runs 16 residues. DNA for the CDR3: TGTGCCAGCAGCTTAGACGCAGGGGGGGGCACAGATACGCAGTATTTT. This translates into CASSLDAGGGTDTQYF.

The V call is TRBV7-8, the J call TRBJ2-5, with TRBD1 matching 8 bases. The germline V gene has CDR1 SGHVS and CDR2 FQNEAQ. The length of the CDR3 is 15 residues. V shed 0 bases and J 5 bases; nucleotides not matched to a gene: 5. Here the CDR3 reads CASSLAGRGQETQYF. The DNA of the CDR3 is TGTGCCAGCAGCTTAGCGGGCAGGGGGCAGGAGACCCAGTACTTC. The full variable domain, completed using reference TRBV7-8 and TRBJ2-5, is GAGVSQSPRYKVAKRGQDVALRCDPISGHVSLFWYQQALGQGPEFLTYFQNEAQLDKSGLPSDRFFAERPEGSVSTLKIQRTQQEDSAVYLCASSLAGRGQETQYFGPGTRLLVL.

J is TRBJ2-7 and V is TRBV4-2, with D tentatively TRBD2 (6 bases). Germline CDR1 reads LGHNA; CDR2 reads YNFKEQ. The CDR3 has 15 residues. Trimming shortened V by 1 base and J by 4 bases, and 14 bases separated the two germline ends. The CDR3 is CASSQAGTSSYEQYF. The DNA of the CDR3 is TGTGCCAGCAGCCAAGCAGGGACTTCGTCGTACGAGCAGTACTTC.

This clone was observed a handful of times. V usage is TRBV11-2 and J usage is TRBJ2-3; D is tentatively TRBD1 or TRBD2 (5 bases each). Germline-derived CDR1 and CDR2 are SGHAT and FQNNGV. This CDR3 has 14 residues. Trimming pared 8 bases from V and 2 bases from J, leaving 14 bases between. This chain's CDR3 is CASQRDGITDTQYF. CDR3 sequence (DNA): TGTGCCAGCCAGAGGGACGGCATCACAGATACGCAGTATTTT. Full variable domain (rest looked up from reference TRBV11-2 and TRBJ2-3): EAGVAQSPRYKIIEKRQSVAFWCNPISGHATLYWYQQILGQGPKLLIQFQNNGVVDDSQLPKDRFSAERLKGVDSTLKIQPAKLEDSAVYLCASQRDGITDTQYFGPGTRLTVL.

This sequence joins TRBV5-1 and TRBJ2-4, with 12 nucleotides matching TRBD1. The trim removed 4 bases at V and 9 bases at J, leaving 8 bases unmatched. This CDR3 spans 15 amino acids. Germline CDR1 is SGHRS and CDR2 is YFSETQ. The CDR3 DNA follows: TGCGCCAGCAGCCCGGGACAGGGGGCGCCGGGCATTCAGTACTTC. It yields the protein CASSPGQGAPGIQYF.

The chain couples TRBV7-9 to TRBJ2-5; D uncertain. The end of the DNA aligns better with TRBJ2-7, so the J call may be wrong. The CDR3 is 15 amino acids. Germline loops: CDR1 SEHNR, CDR2 FQNEAQ (reference sequence). The CDR3 region has the DNA TGTGCCAGCAGCCACGCCCAATCAACGACCTACGAGCAGTACTTC. Its translation is CASSHAQSTTYEQYF.

The rearrangement uses TRBV5-1 and TRBJ2-7; 14 nucleotides agree with TRBD2. Germline V gene sequence: CDR1 SGHRS, CDR2 YFSETQ. The CDR3 length is 17 residues. With V trimmed by 5 bases and J by 2 bases, 9 bases remained unmatched. CDR3: CASSRGLAGGQPYEQYF. The CDR3 DNA reads as TGCGCCAGCAGTCGAGGACTAGCGGGAGGCCAACCCTACGAGCAGTACTTC. The full variable domain, completed using reference TRBV5-1 and TRBJ2-7, is KAGVTQTPRYLIKTRGQQVTLSCSPISGHRSVSWYQQTPGQGLQFLFEYFSETQRNKGNFPGRFSGRQFSNSRSEMNVSTLELGDSALYLCASSRGLAGGQPYEQYFGPGTRLTVT.

The table lists this clone with a few counts. This chain links TRBV19 with TRBJ2-1; D not resolved. CDR3 length equals 15 residues. Germline V gene sequence: CDR1 LNHDA, CDR2 SQIVND (reference sequence). V lost 5 bases and J lost 0, with 11 bases in between. The CDR3 nucleotides read TGTGCCAGTAGTCCTCAGGTTATCTCCTACAATGAGCAGTTCTTC. It translates to CASSPQVISYNEQFF.

On this clone: A single base separates this from a much larger clone, so it may be a read error. Other DNA sequences within the sample encode an identical CDR3. This CDR3 is CSAREETQYF. CDR3 nucleotide sequence: TGCAGTGCTAGAGAGGAGACCCAGTACTTC. The chain links TRBV20-1 to TRBJ2-5, with D unclear. The CDR3 sequence is 10 residues long. Germline loops: CDR1 DFQATT, CDR2 SNEGSKA (reference sequence). The V and J ends lost 0 bases and 5 bases respectively, with 1 base between them.

This clone was seen more than once but under ten times. V usage is TRBV10-1 and J usage is TRBJ1-1; 7 nucleotides match TRBD1. This CDR3 spans 15 amino acids. The V gene end was trimmed by 0 bases and the J gene end by 7 bases; junction bases not matched to a gene: 8. Per the germline V gene, CDR1 is WNHNN and CDR2 is SYGVQD (reference sequence). The CDR3 nucleotides are TGCGCCAGCAGTGAGTCGAGGTCAGGGGGTAATGAAGCTTTCTTT. Amino acids: CASSESRSGGNEAFF.

The chain uses TRBV2 and TRBJ1-6; D may be TRBD1 (5 bases). The V and J ends lost 5 bases and 16 bases respectively, with 18 bases between them. The CDR3 extends over 13 amino acids. CDR1 SNHLY and CDR2 FYNNEI come from the germline V gene. This CDR3 is CASSQNGPQGLHF. The CDR3 DNA reads as TGTGCCAGCAGTCAAAACGGGCCGCAGGGTCTCCACTTT.

The V call is TRBV28, the J call TRBJ2-7; the D gene is possibly TRBD2 (5 bases). The CDR3 is made up of 14 amino acids. Trimming removed 2 bases at V and 4 bases at J, with 12 bases between. Germline assignment: CDR1 MDHEN and CDR2 SYDVKM. The CDR3 sequence: CASSLSRGFYEQYF. In DNA, the CDR3 is TGTGCCAGCAGTTTAAGCCGGGGTTTTTACGAGCAGTACTTC.

The chain employs TRBV25-1 and TRBJ2-1, with D possibly matching TRBD1 (6 bases). The CDR3 spans 15 residues. In germline, CDR1 is MGHDK, CDR2 SYGVNS. Between the trimmed V and J ends, which lost 4 bases and 10 bases, there was a span of 20 bases. CDR3 sequence: CASSGGNRVVGEQFF. Here the CDR3 DNA reads TGTGCCAGCAGTGGGGGCAACAGGGTGGTAGGAGAGCAGTTCTTC. Complete variable domain (other parts from reference TRBV25-1 and TRBJ2-1): EADIYQTPRYLVIGTGKKITLECSQTMGHDKMYWYQQDPGMELHLIHYSYGVNSTEKGDLSSESTVSRIRTEHFPLTLESARPSHTSQYLCASSGGNRVVGEQFFGPGTRLTVL.

The rearrangement joins TRBV4-1 to TRBJ1-6, with D possibly matching TRBD1 (5 bases). The germline V gene has CDR1 MGHRA and CDR2 YSYEKL. The V gene lost 1 base and the J gene lost 7 bases, with 11 bases spanning the gap. The CDR3 is 15 amino acids. The CDR3 coding sequence is TGCGCCAGCAGCCAAGCCGGGACCGCCAATTCACCCCTCCACTTT. Its protein product is CASSQAGTANSPLHF.

The chain carries TRBV6-5 and TRBJ2-7; perhaps D is TRBD1 or TRBD2 (5 bases each). The CDR3 totals 15 residues. V lost 5 bases to trimming and J lost 3 bases, with 17 bases between them. Germline V gives CDR1 MNHEY, CDR2 SVGAGI. The CDR3: CASSTGTAIFYEQYF. For the CDR3, the DNA is TGTGCCAGCAGTACCGGGACCGCGATTTTCTACGAGCAGTACTTC.

This chain uses TRBV27 with TRBJ1-6, with D possibly TRBD1 on 5 matching bases. V dropped 0 bases and J dropped 10 bases, with 19 bases sitting between them. The V gene's germline CDR1 is MNHEY and CDR2 SMNVEV (reference sequence). CDR3 length: 17 amino acids. The chain's CDR3 is CASSLSLVGGSGSPLHF. Here the CDR3 DNA reads TGTGCCAGCAGTTTATCGTTGGTGGGGGGTTCGGGATCACCCCTCCACTTT.

The CDR3, as DNA: TGTGCCAGTAGTACTCAGGACGGTGAAGCTTTCTTT. This sequence encodes CASSTQDGEAFF. The chain joins TRBV19 to TRBJ1-1; D uncertain. CDR1 and CDR2 from the germline V gene are LNHDA and SQIVND (reference sequence). Trimming left V 4 bases short and J 7 bases short, with 10 bases between. This CDR3 spans 12 amino acids.

V gene TRBV14 combines with J gene TRBJ2-2, with D perhaps matching TRBD1 or TRBD2 (5 bases each). The CDR3 has 19 amino acids. Trimming stripped 0 bases from V and 0 bases from J, with 17 bases between. CDR1 and CDR2 (germline): SGHDN, FVKESK. The CDR3, as DNA: TGTGCCAGCAGCCAAGATGGGTACCTTCAGGGACCGAACACCGGGGAGCTGTTTTTT. Translated: CASSQDGYLQGPNTGELFF. Using reference TRBV14 and TRBJ2-2 for the parts outside the CDR3, the full variable domain is EAGVTQFPSHSVIEKGQTVTLRCDPISGHDNLYWYRRVMGKEIKFLLHFVKESKQDESGMPNNRFLAERTGGTYSTLKVQPAELEDSGVYFCASSQDGYLQGPNTGELFFGEGSRLTVL.

The chain joins TRBV9 to TRBJ2-3; 8 bases match TRBD2. V lost 0 bases and J lost 3; bases outside the gene matches: 3. Per the germline V gene, CDR1 is SGDLS and CDR2 is YYNGEE. CDR3 length: 15 residues. CDR3 loop: CASSVVSGTTDTQYF. CDR3 in DNA: TGTGCCAGCAGCGTAGTTAGCGGGACGACAGATACGCAGTATTTT.